Listed here are 7 T cell receptor beta chains from one sample, sequenced in a study of blood T cells in healthy people across ages. Together with a sample-barcoded 5' primer, a J-beta primer mix was included in a second PCR lasting roughly 6 to 12 cycles. Using its own MiXCR run on the 5' RACE reads, TCRdb lists one record per CDR3 protein. The table lists 780,000 or so distinct CDR3 sequences, more than 50% of them singletons. The sample consisted of blood. The source is a man in his forties in good health.

This clonotype was observed at least ten times. This rearrangement joins TRBV7-2 to TRBJ2-7; the D gene is possibly TRBD2 (6 bases). The germline V gene has CDR1 SGHTA and CDR2 FQGNSA. V shed 0 bases and J shed 2 bases, with 11 bases lying between them. The CDR3 has 15 amino acids. As DNA, the CDR3 is TGTGCCAGCAGCTTAGCGCGGGGTGGGGCCTACGAGCAGTACTTC. This encodes CASSLARGGAYEQYF.

The J gene is TRBJ2-1, the V gene TRBV7-2, with D maybe TRBD2 (5 bases). The CDR3 spans 15 residues. Germline V gene lookup returns CDR1 SGHTA and CDR2 FQGNSA. The V end lost 4 bases, the J end lost 1 base, and 11 bases lay between the germline ends. Here the CDR3 DNA reads TGTGCCAGCAGCTCGTTGGGCGGGTCCTACAATGAGCAGTTCTTC. It yields the protein CASSSLGGSYNEQFF.

The chain links TRBV20-1 to TRBJ2-7; no definite D call. Germline values: CDR1 DFQATT, CDR2 SNEGSKA (reference sequence). This CDR3 has 11 amino acids. With 5 bases removed from V and 7 bases from J, the gap between germline ends came to 12 bases. The CDR3 loop reads CSAERKNEQYF. Here the CDR3 DNA reads TGCAGTGCTGAAAGAAAAAATGAGCAGTACTTC.

This clonotype was recorded a few times. The CDR3 sequence is CASSSRGTSGRDGIYVQYF. In nucleotides, the CDR3 is TGTGCCAGCAGCTCACGCGGGACTAGCGGGAGGGACGGTATTTACGTGCAGTACTTC. This rearrangement joins TRBV12-3 or TRBV12-4 to TRBJ2-4; TRBD2 aligns across 16 bases. The CDR3 spans 19 residues. V dropped 6 bases and J dropped 13; count of bases not matched to a gene: 21.

In DNA, the CDR3 is TGTGCCAGCAGCCAAGAGGCTGGACCATATAGCAATCAGCCCCAGCATTTT. Its protein product is CASSQEAGPYSNQPQHF. The rearrangement joins TRBV3-1 to TRBJ1-5; D gene ambiguous. Germline loops: CDR1 LGHDT, CDR2 YNNKEL (reference sequence). V lost 0 bases and J 0 bases, leaving 12 bases between the germline ends. CDR3 length: 17 amino acids. Looking up the rest from reference TRBV3-1 and TRBJ1-5 gives the full variable domain: DTAVSQTPKYLVTQMGNDKSIKCEQNLGHDTMYWYKQDSKKFLKIMFSYNNKELIINETVPNRFSPKSPDKAHLNLHINSLELGDSAVYFCASSQEAGPYSNQPQHFGDGTRLSIL.

The chain is built from TRBV15 and TRBJ2-5, with a tentative D call TRBD1 (5 bases). The CDR3 sequence is 11 residues long. The V and J ends lost 2 bases and 11 bases respectively, with 9 bases between them. Germline loops: CDR1 LNHNV, CDR2 YYDKDF (reference sequence). CDR3 nucleotides: TGTGCCACCAGCAGACCAGGGAAGCAGTACTTC. Its translation: CATSRPGKQYF.

This sequence joins TRBV11-1 and TRBJ2-3; 8 bases line up with TRBD2. CDR1 SGHAT and CDR2 FQDESV come from the germline V gene (reference sequence). The CDR3 is 15 residues long. V dropped 2 bases and J dropped 4; count of bases not matched to a gene: 5. CDR3 protein: CASSLLGGGSDTQYF. CDR3 DNA: TGTGCCAGCAGCTTACTCGGCGGGGGGTCAGATACGCAGTATTTT. Variable domain in full (rest from reference TRBV11-1 and TRBJ2-3): EAEVAQSPRYKITEKSQAVAFWCDPISGHATLYWYRQILGQGPELLVQFQDESVVDDSQLPKDRFSAERLKGVDSTLKIQPAELGDSAMYLCASSLLGGGSDTQYFGPGTRLTVL.